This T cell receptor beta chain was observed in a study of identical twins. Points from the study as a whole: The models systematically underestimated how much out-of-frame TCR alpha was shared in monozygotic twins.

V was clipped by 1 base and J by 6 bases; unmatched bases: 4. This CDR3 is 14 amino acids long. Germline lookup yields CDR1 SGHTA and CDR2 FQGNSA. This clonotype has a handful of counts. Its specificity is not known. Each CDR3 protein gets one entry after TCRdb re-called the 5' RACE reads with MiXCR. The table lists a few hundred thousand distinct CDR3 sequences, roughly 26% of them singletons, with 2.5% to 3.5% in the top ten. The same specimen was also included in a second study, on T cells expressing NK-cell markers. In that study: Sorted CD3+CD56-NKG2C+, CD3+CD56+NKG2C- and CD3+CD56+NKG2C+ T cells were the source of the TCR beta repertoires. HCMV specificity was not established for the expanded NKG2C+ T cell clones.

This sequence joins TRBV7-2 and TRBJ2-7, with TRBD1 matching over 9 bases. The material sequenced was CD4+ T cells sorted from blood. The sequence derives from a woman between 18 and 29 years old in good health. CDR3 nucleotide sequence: TGTGCCAGCAGCTTAGGACAGGGGGTACGCGAGCAGTACTTC. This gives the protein CASSLGQGVREQYF.